These 19 T cell receptor beta chains were sequenced from one sample in a study of blood T cell repertoires in COVID-19. TCRdb's table, derived via immunoSEQ multiplex PCR, lists solely in-frame clones and lacks some. The repertoire consists of about 82,000 clones, with about 78% occurring once and the leading ten covering roughly 38%. Sample: peripheral blood. The receptors here all came from a man aged 55 to 70 with COVID-19, enrolled during active disease.

The rearrangement joins TRBV19 to TRBJ1-5; D uncertain. The V and J ends lost 1 base and 6 bases respectively, with 4 bases between them. Germline lookup yields CDR1 LNHDA and CDR2 SQIVND (reference sequence). This CDR3 region has 12 residues. CDR3 sequence (DNA): TGTGCCAGTAGTATAGGGGCTCAGCCCCAGCATTTT. Amino acids: CASSIGAQPQHF.

V gene TRBV2 combines with J gene TRBJ2-2, with D possibly TRBD1 on 6 matching bases. Between the trimmed V and J ends, which lost 6 bases and 2 bases, there was a span of 10 bases. The germline CDR1 and CDR2 sequences are SNHLY and FYNNEI. The CDR3 has 14 amino acids. CDR3 coding DNA: TGTGCCAGCAGAGGGACACCTAACACCGGGGAGCTGTTTTTT. This encodes CASRGTPNTGELFF.

For the CDR3, the DNA is TGCGCCAGCAGCAGAGACAGGGTTTCGACTAATGAAAAACTGTTTTTT. It specifies CASSRDRVSTNEKLFF. The chain is built from TRBV5-1 and TRBJ1-4; 7 positions agree with TRBD1. J lost 2 bases, V lost 4 bases, and 8 bases had no gene match. Germline V lookup: CDR1 SGHRS, CDR2 YFSETQ. The CDR3 is 16 residues long.

This sequence joins TRBV7-6 and TRBJ2-5; a weak D match, TRBD1 (6 bases). V was trimmed by 5 bases and J by 4 bases, leaving 14 bases between them. The CDR3 runs to 14 residues. In germline, CDR1 is SGHVS, CDR2 FNYEAQ. In DNA, the CDR3 is TGTGCCAGCAGCCCGACCGGGACAACAGAGACCCAGTACTTC. Amino acid sequence: CASSPTGTTETQYF.

The rearrangement joins TRBV3-1 (or the pseudogene TRBV3-2) to TRBJ1-6; no firm D call. In germline, CDR1 is LGHDT, CDR2 YNNKEL (reference sequence). Trimming took 4 bases from V and 0 from J, leaving 10 bases between them. The CDR3 covers 16 residues. The CDR3 DNA follows: TGTGCCAGCAGCCCCTACAGTAACTCCTATAATTCACCCCTCCACTTT. It yields the protein CASSPYSNSYNSPLHF.

The chain links TRBV2 to TRBJ1-6; D unclear. This CDR3 is built from 15 residues. Germline V gives CDR1 SNHLY, CDR2 FYNNEI. Deletions cut 3 bases from V and 7 bases from J, with 13 bases between. The CDR3: CASSDVGGPNSPLHF. The CDR3 DNA follows: TGTGCCAGCAGTGATGTAGGAGGGCCCAATTCACCCCTCCACTTT.

This clone was counted a few times. CDR3 bases: TGTGCCAGCAGCCCGGGGGGTGGCACAGATACGCAGTATTTT. Encoded protein: CASSPGGGTDTQYF. This chain connects TRBV11-2 to TRBJ2-3; 7 nucleotides line up with TRBD2. The CDR3 is 14 amino acids. Germline values: CDR1 SGHAT, CDR2 FQNNGV. V lost 5 bases, J lost 1 base, and 3 bases stayed unmatched.

The chain carries TRBV11-3 and TRBJ2-7, with TRBD1 matching 7 bases. V dropped 8 bases and J dropped 1; count of bases not matched to a gene: 2. The CDR3 is made up of 12 amino acids. Germline V lookup: CDR1 SGHNT, CDR2 YENEEA. DNA for the CDR3: TGTGCCAGCCGGGACAGTTCCTACGAGCAGTACTTC. Residues: CASRDSSYEQYF.

V and J are TRBV6-6 and TRBJ2-7, with 8 bases aligning to TRBD2. Per germline, CDR1 MNHNY and CDR2 SVGAGI (reference sequence). V lost 10 bases to trimming and J lost 0 bases; unmatched junction nucleotides: 11. The CDR3 covers 15 residues. This chain's CDR3 is CAIGGVAGPSYEQYF. CDR3 coding DNA: TGTGCCATCGGCGGGGTAGCGGGACCCTCCTACGAGCAGTACTTC.

This chain links TRBV3-1 (or the pseudogene TRBV3-2) with TRBJ2-1, with 8 positions matching TRBD1. V lost 3 bases to trimming and J lost 1 base; unmatched junction nucleotides: 5. Looked up from germline, CDR1 is LGHDT and CDR2 is YNNKEL (reference sequence). CDR3 length: 16 residues. CDR3 sequence: CASSHWTGWSYNEQFF. DNA for the CDR3: TGTGCCAGCAGCCATTGGACAGGGTGGTCCTACAATGAGCAGTTCTTC.

This clone was counted once. The gene calls are TRBV6-6 and TRBJ1-6, with D possibly TRBD1 on 6 matching bases. The CDR3 loop spans 18 amino acids. Trimming left V 5 bases short and J 0 bases short, with 17 bases between. Germline V gene lookup returns CDR1 MNHNY and CDR2 SVGAGI (reference sequence). CDR3 protein: CASSLQTGSSSYNSPLHF. The CDR3 DNA is TGTGCCAGCAGTCTACAAACAGGGTCGAGCTCCTATAATTCACCCCTCCACTTT.

This chain connects TRBV7-9 to TRBJ2-5; tentative D call: TRBD2 (6 bases). This CDR3 has 14 amino acids. V was cut by 5 bases and J by 2 bases, with 12 bases left in between. Germline CDR1 SEHNR, CDR2 FQNEAQ (reference sequence). The CDR3, as DNA: TGTGCCAGCAGCGCGGGACCGGCTCAAGAGACCCAGTACTTC. Its translation is CASSAGPAQETQYF.

This chain links TRBV7-9 with TRBJ2-7, with D possibly TRBD1 on 5 matching bases. V was clipped by 1 base and J by 5 bases, with 6 bases between them. The length of the CDR3 is 12 residues. Germline V gives CDR1 SEHNR, CDR2 FQNEAQ (reference sequence). CDR3 in DNA: TGTGCCAGCAGCTTAGAGGGGAACGAGCAGTACTTC. Residues: CASSLEGNEQYF.

The V and J genes are TRBV7-9 and TRBJ2-2; weak D call: TRBD2 (5 bases). In germline, CDR1 is SEHNR, CDR2 FQNEAQ (reference sequence). The CDR3 is made up of 14 amino acids. Trimming pared 3 bases from V and 5 bases from J, leaving 10 bases between. The CDR3 DNA follows: TGTGCCAGCAGCTTGAGGGTCGGTACCGGGGAGCTGTTTTTT. It encodes CASSLRVGTGELFF. Variable domain in full (rest from reference TRBV7-9 and TRBJ2-2): DTGVSQNPRHKITKRGQNVTFRCDPISEHNRLYWYRQTLGQGPEFLTYFQNEAQLEKSRLLSDRFSAERPKGSFSTLEIQRTEQGDSAMYLCASSLRVGTGELFFGEGSRLTVL.

The CDR3 reads CASSQVALGLNTEAFF. The DNA of the CDR3 is TGTGCCAGCAGCCAAGTGGCCTTGGGCCTGAACACTGAAGCTTTCTTT. This chain links TRBV4-2 with TRBJ1-1, with no clear D. In germline, CDR1 is LGHNA, CDR2 YNFKEQ. There are 16 residues in the CDR3. Trimming took 1 base from V and 0 from J, leaving 12 bases between them.

J is TRBJ1-1 and V is TRBV6-1; possibly TRBD1 for D (5 bases). V gave up 3 bases and J gave up 0 bases, with 5 bases separating them. The CDR3 totals 13 residues. Germline CDR1 and CDR2: MNHNS and SASEGT. The CDR3 loop is CASSETVNTEAFF. The CDR3 DNA reads TGTGCCAGCAGTGAGACAGTGAACACTGAAGCTTTCTTT.

This clone appeared a few times. Other DNA variants within this sample encode the same CDR3. The chain uses TRBV7-6 and TRBJ1-6; 8 bases map to TRBD1. CDR1 SGHVS and CDR2 FNYEAQ come from the germline V gene. The CDR3 consists of 16 residues. Trimming cost V 3 bases and J 6 bases; bases outside gene matches: 7. CDR3 protein: CASSLGGQGSNSPLHF. CDR3 DNA sequence: TGTGCCAGCAGCTTGGGTGGACAGGGCTCTAATTCACCCCTCCACTTT.

This clone was seen only once. The rearrangement uses TRBV21-1 and TRBJ1-5; the table assigns TRBD1, which was not confirmed against the DNA. TRBV21-1 is a listed pseudogene. This CDR3 is 18 amino acids long. DNA of the CDR3: TGTGCCAGCATCTCCGGGCAGGGGGAAAGATGTAGCAATCAGCCCCAGCATTTT. Translation gives CASISGQGERCSNQPQHF.

The J gene is TRBJ2-3, the V gene TRBV19; D gene ambiguous. This CDR3 comprises 13 residues. The V end lost 4 bases, the J end lost 4 bases, and 9 bases lay between the germline ends. Germline V CDR1 and CDR2: LNHDA, SQIVND (reference sequence). CDR3 nucleotide sequence: TGTGCCAGTAGTACTACCCGTCCAGATACGCAGTATTTT. Its translation is CASSTTRPDTQYF.